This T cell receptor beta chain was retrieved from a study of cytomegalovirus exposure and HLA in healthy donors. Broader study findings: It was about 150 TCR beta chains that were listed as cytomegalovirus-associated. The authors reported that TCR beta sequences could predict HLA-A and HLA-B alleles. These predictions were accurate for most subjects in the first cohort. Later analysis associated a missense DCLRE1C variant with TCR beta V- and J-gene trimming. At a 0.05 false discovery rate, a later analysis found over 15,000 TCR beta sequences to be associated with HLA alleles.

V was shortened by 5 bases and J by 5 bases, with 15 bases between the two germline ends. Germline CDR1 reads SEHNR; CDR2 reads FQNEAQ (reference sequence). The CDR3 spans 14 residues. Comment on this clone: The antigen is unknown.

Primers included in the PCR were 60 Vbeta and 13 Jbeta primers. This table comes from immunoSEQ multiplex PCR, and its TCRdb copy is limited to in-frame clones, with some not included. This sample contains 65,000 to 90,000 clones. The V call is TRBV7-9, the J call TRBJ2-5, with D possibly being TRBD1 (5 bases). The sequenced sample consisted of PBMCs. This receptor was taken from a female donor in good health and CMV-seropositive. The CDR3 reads CASSLGLGGETQYF. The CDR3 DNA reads TGTGCCAGCAGCCTGGGGCTAGGTGGGGAGACCCAGTACTTC. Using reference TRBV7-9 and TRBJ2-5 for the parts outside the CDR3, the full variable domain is DTGVSQNPRHKITKRGQNVTFRCDPISEHNRLYWYRQTLGQGPEFLTYFQNEAQLEKSRLLSDRFSAERPKGSFSTLEIQRTEQGDSAMYLCASSLGLGGETQYFGPGTRLLVL.